This entry is about one T cell receptor beta chain. The specificity of this receptor is unknown. No much larger clone is present one base from it, and per-base qualities are unavailable. Sequences SQVTM (CDR1) and ANQGSEA (CDR2) are obtained from the germline V gene. For this chain, trimming is 4 bases at the V end and 5 bases at the J end, and the number of junction bases without a gene match is 6. The CDR3 holds 13 amino acids from the cysteine to the phenylalanine. Here the CDR3 DNA is all that survives: 39 bases in frame from base 1. The patients picked for sequencing were ones in whom flow cytometry had shown an expansion of CD8+CD57+ cells. Every patient had a diagnosis of severe acquired aplastic anemia based on International Study of Aplastic Anemia and Agranulocytosis and Camitta criteria. Patients had received no therapy at the time of blood sampling. In the study, sorted CD4+ and CD8+ blood T cells from patients with severe aplastic anemia and from healthy subjects underwent deep sequencing of TCR repertoires. Patients were enrolled under clinicaltrials.gov protocols 00001620, 01623167, 00001397, 00071045, 00081523 and 00961064 in the USA. Ficoll-Paque density gradient centrifugation was used to isolate peripheral blood mononuclear cells. Before DNA extraction, CD4+ and CD8+ T cells were sorted with FACS or magnetic beads.

This sample is part of a study of CD8+CD57+ T cells in acquired aplastic anemia (dated by TCRdb to 2016 to 2019). Some background on the complete study: A mean of approximately 3 ug of DNA, ranging from roughly 0.18 to 30 ug, was extracted from sorted CD4+ and CD8+ cells. CD8+CD57+ expansion was defined as frequency above the mean frequency observed in healthy subjects.

Profiling of TCR beta VDJ combinations and CDR3 sequences used genomic DNA as the template. TCR repertoire sequencing was run on an Illumina HiSeq 2000. Per the authors' processing: Repertoire assessment relied on Simpson's diversity index, CDR3 size and DJ length profiles, and TRBV/TRBJ rearrangement plots. The immunodominant clone was defined as the most abundant DNA sequence in deep sequencing data. CDR3 amino acid sequences were screened for sharing across subjects and compared with published repertoires and the VDJdb database. TCRdb reworked the public reads: Q25 trimming with fastp, MiXCR clone assembly, productive beta chains retained. Rows are combined by CDR3 protein, so each entry shows the most common genes and DNA. The V and J calls were determined by TCRdb, not by the authors. The sample table records under 200,000 distinct CDR3 sequences; around 48% of these occur just once. The leading ten clones occupy around 2.9% of the sample.

What the study reported, not specific to this receptor: Although roughly 29 CD8+ CDR3 sequences were shared by patients and controls, these sequences appeared highly expressed in patients and within the immunodominant clones of patients. CD8+ Simpson's diversity did not differ significantly between patients and healthy controls (P=0.060).

The clonotype was recovered from a human donor with aplastic anemia. The specimen sequenced was sorted CD4+, CD8+, or CD8+CD57+ T cells (not recorded which) from PBMCs. The V and J segments used are TRBV29-1 and TRBJ2-3; 7 bases in between match TRBD2. The DNA reads as follows: TGCAGCGTTGGGGCGATAGCGGGAGATACGCAGTATTTT. This translates into CSVGAIAGDTQYF.